The entry that follows covers one T cell receptor beta chain sequence. Its matching antigen is unknown. For each CDR3 protein, TCRdb gives one entry from its re-call of the 5' RACE reads, without DNA. This table holds some 150,000 distinct CDR3 sequences. The sample belongs to a study of monozygotic twins with inflammatory bowel disease. Study-level points and caveats: Results did not support any single strong IBD-associated signal or clonotype.

Sample: blood. This sequence was found in a human donor with ulcerative colitis or Crohn's disease, or a healthy co-twin of an affected twin (not recorded which).

The CDR3 here is CAISTGRNEQFF. The chain combines TRBV10-3 with TRBJ2-1; TCRdb selects TRBD1, and the lack of DNA leaves this call unchecked. This CDR3 has 12 residues. Germline-derived CDR1 and CDR2 are ENHRY and SYGVKD.